This TCR beta chain was retrieved from a study of blood T cells in healthy people across ages. Overall study results and limits: TCR beta diversity per million T cells fell roughly linearly with age. PBMCs that were unsorted prevented a conclusive naive versus antigen-experienced comparison.

From germline, CDR1 is LGHDT and CDR2 YNNKEL (reference sequence). CDR3 length: 18 residues. J gave up 7 bases and V 0 bases, and 12 bases lay outside the gene matches. Each sample yielded at least 6 million isolated PBMCs. This clonotype was detected only once. Antigen: not known. A sample-barcoded 5' primer and a J-beta primer mix were used in a second PCR of about 7 to 12 cycles. Via MiXCR, TCRdb re-called the 5' RACE reads, giving one row per CDR3 protein. The table shows 450,000 to 700,000 distinct CDR3 sequences, with approximately 30% occurring only once. The sequence came from a woman aged 70-85 years in good health. This chain links TRBV3-1 with TRBJ2-2; 9 nucleotides agree with TRBD2. The sequenced sample was blood. The CDR3 sequence is CASSQDWTSETFGGELFF. DNA of the CDR3: TGTGCCAGCAGCCAAGACTGGACTAGCGAAACCTTTGGCGGGGAGCTGTTTTTT.